Included here is one T cell receptor (beta chain) sequence, with context. Trimming took 2 bases from V and 3 from J; bases not matched to a gene: 7. CDR3 length equals 16 residues. Germline V lookup: CDR1 SGHVS, CDR2 FNYEAQ. This sample is part of a study of cytomegalovirus exposure and HLA in healthy donors. Both 60 Vbeta primers and 13 Jbeta primers went into the PCR. Measured with immunoSEQ multiplex PCR; TCRdb has only the in-frame clones, and not every one. The table lists some 95,000 clones, roughly 80% of them singletons, with around 7.5% in the top ten. The specimen was PBMCs. The rearrangement links TRBV7-6 to TRBJ2-3, with TRBD1 matching 8 bases. The TCR comes from a middle-aged man in good health and CMV-seropositive. The CDR3 region has the DNA TGTGCCAGCAGCTTATCAGGACAGGGATGGACAGATACGCAGTATTTT. Translated, it gives CASSLSGQGWTDTQYF.